This T cell receptor beta chain was identified during a study of CD8 T cells in Susac syndrome. Overall study context: When blood was drawn, the patients with Susac syndrome were therapy-naive, on corticosteroids, or on intravenous immunoglobulin alone. Study-wide results and caveats: The total CD8+ repertoires contained around 15 Susac-specific public clones, and the CD8+ TEMRA repertoires contained 4 to 6.

It was with random hexamers that about 0.45 to 1 ug RNA was reverse transcribed. TCRdb used MiXCR to reprocess the immunoSEQ multiplex PCR reads, holding one entry per CDR3 protein. The sample includes around 130,000 distinct CDR3 sequences, just under 95% of them seen just once. The diagnostic criteria were recently defined, and patients with Susac syndrome met them for definite or probable disease. Isolation of CD8+ and CD4+ T cells was performed negatively, whereas enrichment of TEMRA cells was done by FACS. For this clonotype: The target antigen is unknown.

J was trimmed by 5 bases and V by 3 bases; bases with no gene match: 6. The CDR3 spans 17 residues. CDR1 and CDR2 (germline): SGHNT, YYREEE (reference sequence). The sample consisted of CD8+ T cells from PBMCs. The receptor was derived from a human donor with Susac syndrome. The V gene is TRBV5-4, the J gene TRBJ2-3, with 16 bases matching TRBD2. The CDR3 sequence is CASSSGTSGGAEDTQYF. CDR3 nucleotides: TGTGCCAGCAGCTCGGGGACTAGCGGGGGGGCCGAAGATACGCAGTATTTT.